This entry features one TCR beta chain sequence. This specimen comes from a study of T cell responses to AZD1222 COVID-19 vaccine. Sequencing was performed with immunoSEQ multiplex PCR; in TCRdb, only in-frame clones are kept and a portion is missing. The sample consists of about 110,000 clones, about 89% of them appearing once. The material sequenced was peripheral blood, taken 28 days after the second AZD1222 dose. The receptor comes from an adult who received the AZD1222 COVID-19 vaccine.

The CDR3 DNA is TGTGCCAGCAACCCGGGACTAGCGGAGCAGTTCTTC. This gives the protein CASNPGLAEQFF. V gene TRBV2 combines with J gene TRBJ2-1; 10 bases fit TRBD2. From germline, CDR1 is SNHLY and CDR2 FYNNEI. Trimming cost V 7 bases and J 10 bases; bases outside gene matches: 4. CDR3 length: 12 residues.